Reported below is one T cell receptor (beta chain). The antigen is not known. The record originates from a study of CD8 T cells in ankylosing spondylitis. The CDR3 contains 14 residues. Trimming pared 2 bases from V and 0 bases from J, leaving 7 bases between. CDR1 and CDR2 (germline): MNHEY, SVGAGI. Molecular-barcoded quantitative 5'-RACE produced these TCR beta libraries. TCRdb re-analysed the 5' RACE reads in MiXCR, keeping a single row per CDR3 protein. The table records about 150,000 distinct CDR3 sequences, approximately 10% of them present only once. Points from the study as a whole: In ankylosing spondylitis patients, matched synovial fluid reportedly showed significant enrichment of disease-linked clones. Several of the motif variants were reported before in synovial fluid and blood from reactive arthritis.

The sequencing input was blood, either unsorted or a sorted T cell fraction (not recorded which). This receptor was taken from a female donor with ankylosing spondylitis or in good health (not recorded which). The V gene is TRBV6-5, the J gene TRBJ1-1; unclear D gene. The CDR3: CASSYHSVNTEAFF. In DNA form, the CDR3 reads TGTGCCAGCAGTTACCACAGCGTGAACACTGAAGCTTTCTTT.